A selection of T cell receptor beta chains follows, all from one sample in a study of blood T cell repertoires in COVID-19. Method: immunoSEQ multiplex PCR; TCRdb's copy keeps in-frame clones and lacks some. Here the sample spans under 300,000 clones, around 80% being singletons. The specimen was peripheral blood. The receptors derive from a woman in her late teens or twenties with acute or convalescent COVID-19. CDR3s include the opening cysteine and the closing phenylalanine or tryptophan. Fields, in order: V gene, J gene, D gene, CDR3 DNA, CDR3 protein. D genes are given only for firm matches.

TRBV19	TRBJ2-7	TRBD2	TGTGCCAGTAGTATCACTAGCGGGAGCAACGAGCAGTACTTC	CASSITSGSNEQYF
TRBV24-1	TRBJ1-5	NA	TGTGCCACCAGTGCAGGCCTCAATCAGCCCCAGCATTTT	CATSAGLNQPQHF
TRBV4-3	TRBJ2-7	TRBD2	TGCGCCAGCAGCCAACTAGCGGGAGGACCCTACGAGCAGTACTTC	CASSQLAGGPYEQYF
TRBV7-2	TRBJ1-2	NA	TGTGCCAGCAGCTTAGGGGTCAATGGGGGGATGCAGAGTGGCTACACCTTC	CASSLGVNGGMQSGYTF
TRBV3-1/TRBV3-2	TRBJ2-1	NA	TGTGCCAGCAGCCAAGGGCGTCCCTTTGTCGTAGCCAAAAACAATGAGCAGTTCTTC	CASSQGRPFVVAKNNEQFF
TRBV6-5	TRBJ2-2	NA	TGTGCCAGCAGGAGCGGGACATCTGCCGGGGAGCTGTTTTTT	CASRSGTSAGELFF
TRBV19	TRBJ2-1	TRBD2	TGTGCCAGTAGCGTAGCGGGAGGGCCTGTTGAGCAGTTCTTC	CASSVAGGPVEQFF
TRBV11-2	TRBJ1-1	NA	TGTGCCAGCACCCAAAACGGGGGGGGCACTGAAGCTTTCTTT	CASTQNGGGTEAFF
TRBV20-1	TRBJ2-7	TRBD2	TGCAGTGCTAGTTATGATCTAGCGGCTGCCTACGAGCAGTACTTC	CSASYDLAAAYEQYF
TRBV6-6	TRBJ2-2	NA	TGTGCCAGCAGTAGTGGTACACACACCGGGGAGCTGTTTTTT	CASSSGTHTGELFF
TRBV24-1	TRBJ2-1	NA	TGTGCCACCAGTGATTTGACGACGGGAGCGGGTAATGAGCAGTTCTTC	CATSDLTTGAGNEQFF